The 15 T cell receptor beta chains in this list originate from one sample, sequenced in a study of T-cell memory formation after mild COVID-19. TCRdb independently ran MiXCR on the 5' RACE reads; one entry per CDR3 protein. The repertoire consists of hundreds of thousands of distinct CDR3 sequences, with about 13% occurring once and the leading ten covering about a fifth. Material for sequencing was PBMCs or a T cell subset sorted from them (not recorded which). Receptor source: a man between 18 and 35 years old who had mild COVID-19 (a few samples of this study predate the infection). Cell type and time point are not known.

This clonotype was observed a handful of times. The CDR3 loop reads CASSTLGGGNTEAFF. The CDR3 DNA reads TGCGCCAGCAGCACGCTTGGGGGGGGGAACACTGAAGCTTTCTTT. The chain combines TRBV5-1 with TRBJ1-1, with TRBD1 as a possible D gene (5 bases). The CDR3 is 15 residues long. The germline CDR1 and CDR2 sequences are SGHRS and YFSETQ. Trimming removed 4 bases at V and 1 base at J, with 14 bases between.

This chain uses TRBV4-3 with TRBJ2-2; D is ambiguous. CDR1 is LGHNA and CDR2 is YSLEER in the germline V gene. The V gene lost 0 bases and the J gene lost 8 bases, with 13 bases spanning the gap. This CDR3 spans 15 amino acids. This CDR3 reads CASSQDVGGFGELFF. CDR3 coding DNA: TGCGCCAGCAGCCAAGATGTAGGCGGTTTTGGGGAGCTGTTTTTT.

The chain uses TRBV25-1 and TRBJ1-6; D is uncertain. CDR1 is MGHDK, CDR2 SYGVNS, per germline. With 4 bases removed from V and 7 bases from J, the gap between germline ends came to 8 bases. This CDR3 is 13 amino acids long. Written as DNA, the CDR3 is TGTGCCAGCAGTGCCCTAGAGAATTCACCCCTCCACTTT. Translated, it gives CASSALENSPLHF.

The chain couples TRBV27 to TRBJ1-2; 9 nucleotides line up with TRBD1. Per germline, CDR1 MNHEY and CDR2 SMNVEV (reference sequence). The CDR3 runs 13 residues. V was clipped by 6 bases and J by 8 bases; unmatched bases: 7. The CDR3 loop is CASRPQGARGYTF. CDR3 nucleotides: TGTGCCAGCAGACCACAGGGGGCGAGAGGCTACACCTTC.

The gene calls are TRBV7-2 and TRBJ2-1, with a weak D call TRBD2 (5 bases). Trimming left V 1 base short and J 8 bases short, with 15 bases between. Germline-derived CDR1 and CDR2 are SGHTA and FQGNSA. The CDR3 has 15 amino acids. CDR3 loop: CASSLGGIYADEQFF. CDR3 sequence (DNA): TGTGCCAGCAGCTTAGGAGGGATCTATGCGGATGAGCAGTTCTTC.

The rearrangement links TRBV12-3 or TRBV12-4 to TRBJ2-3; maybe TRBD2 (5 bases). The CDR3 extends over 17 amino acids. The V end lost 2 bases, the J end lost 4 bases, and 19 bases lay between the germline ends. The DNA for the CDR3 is TGTGCCAGCAGTTTAAATACGTATCTCACGGAGGCAGATACGCAGTATTTT. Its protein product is CASSLNTYLTEADTQYF.

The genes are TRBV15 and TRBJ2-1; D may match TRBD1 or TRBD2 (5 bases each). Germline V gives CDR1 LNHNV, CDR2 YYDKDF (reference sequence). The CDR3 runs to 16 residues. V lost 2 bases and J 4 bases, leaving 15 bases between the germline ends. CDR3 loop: CATSRKAGTHYNEQFF. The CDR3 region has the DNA TGTGCCACCAGCAGAAAAGCCGGGACGCATTACAATGAGCAGTTCTTC. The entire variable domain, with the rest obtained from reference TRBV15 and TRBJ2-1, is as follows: DAMVIQNPRYQVTQFGKPVTLSCSQTLNHNVMYWYQQKSSQAPKLLFHYYDKDFNNEADTPDNFQSRRPNTSFCFLDIRSPGLGDTAMYLCATSRKAGTHYNEQFFGPGTRLTVL.

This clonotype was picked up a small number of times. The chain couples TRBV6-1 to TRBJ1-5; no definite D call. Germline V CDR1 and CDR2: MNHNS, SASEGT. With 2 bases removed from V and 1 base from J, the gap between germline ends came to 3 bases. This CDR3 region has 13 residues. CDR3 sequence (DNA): TGTGCCAGCAGTGAATTAAGCAATCAGCCCCAGCATTTT. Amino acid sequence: CASSELSNQPQHF.

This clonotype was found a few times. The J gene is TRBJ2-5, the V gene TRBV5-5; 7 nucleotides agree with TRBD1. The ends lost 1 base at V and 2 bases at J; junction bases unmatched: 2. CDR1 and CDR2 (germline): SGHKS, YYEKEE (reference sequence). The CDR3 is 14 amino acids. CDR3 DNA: TGTGCCAGCAGCTTGATGGGACAGCAAGAGACCCAGTACTTC. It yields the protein CASSLMGQQETQYF.

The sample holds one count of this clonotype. The DNA for the CDR3 is TGTGCCATCAGCCCAGGGACGAGTGAAAAACTGTTTTTT. It yields the protein CAISPGTSEKLFF. V and J are TRBV10-3 and TRBJ1-4; maybe TRBD1 (5 bases). V was cut by 6 bases and J by 7 bases, with 12 bases left in between. The CDR3 consists of 13 residues. Germline V gives CDR1 ENHRY, CDR2 SYGVKD.

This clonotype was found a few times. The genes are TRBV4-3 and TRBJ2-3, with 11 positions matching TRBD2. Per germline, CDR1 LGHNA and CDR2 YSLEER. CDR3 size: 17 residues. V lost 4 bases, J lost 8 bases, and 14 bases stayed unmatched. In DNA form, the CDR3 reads TGCGCCAGCAGCCCCTTAGCGGCTAGCGGGGGGCCTGGTACGCAGTATTTT. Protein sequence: CASSPLAASGGPGTQYF.

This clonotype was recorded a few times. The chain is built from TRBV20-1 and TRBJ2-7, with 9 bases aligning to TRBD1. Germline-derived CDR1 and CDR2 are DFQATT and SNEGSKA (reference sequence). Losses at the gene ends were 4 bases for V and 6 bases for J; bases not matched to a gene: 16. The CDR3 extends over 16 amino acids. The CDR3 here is CSANLPGTGFRVEQYV. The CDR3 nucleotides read TGCAGTGCTAACCTCCCGGGGACAGGGTTTCGGGTCGAGCAGTACGTC.

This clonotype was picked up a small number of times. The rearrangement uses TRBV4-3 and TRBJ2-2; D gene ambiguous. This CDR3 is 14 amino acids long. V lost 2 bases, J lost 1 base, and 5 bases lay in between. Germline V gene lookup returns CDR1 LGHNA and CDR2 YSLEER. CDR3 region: CASSQYGNTGELFF. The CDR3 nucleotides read TGCGCCAGCAGCCAATACGGGAACACCGGGGAGCTGTTTTTT.

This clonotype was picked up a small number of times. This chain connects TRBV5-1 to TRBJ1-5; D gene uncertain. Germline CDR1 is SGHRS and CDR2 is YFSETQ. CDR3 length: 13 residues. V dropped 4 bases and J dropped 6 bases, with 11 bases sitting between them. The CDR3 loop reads CASSPFGPQPQHF. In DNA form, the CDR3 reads TGCGCCAGCAGCCCCTTCGGTCCTCAGCCCCAGCATTTT.

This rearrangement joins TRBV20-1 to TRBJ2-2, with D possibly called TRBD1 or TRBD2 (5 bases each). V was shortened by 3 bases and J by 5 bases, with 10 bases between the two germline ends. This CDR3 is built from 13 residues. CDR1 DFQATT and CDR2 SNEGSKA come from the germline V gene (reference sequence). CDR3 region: CSARTWGTGELFF. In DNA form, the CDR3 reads TGCAGTGCTAGGACCTGGGGGACCGGGGAGCTGTTTTTT.